The 17 T cell receptor beta chains listed next were all sequenced from one sample in a study of CD8 T cells in Susac syndrome. Roughly 0.5 to 1 ug RNA was reverse transcribed with random hexamers. TCRdb reprocessed the immunoSEQ multiplex PCR reads with MiXCR, giving one entry per CDR3 protein. In the table there are 100,000 to 150,000 distinct CDR3 sequences, approximately 93% of which are singletons. Sequencing was done on a sample of CD8+ T cells from PBMCs. The source of these receptors is a human donor with multiple sclerosis.

The chain couples TRBV19 to TRBJ2-5, with 13 bases lining up with TRBD2. The germline gives CDR1 LNHDA, CDR2 SQIVND (reference sequence). The J segment lost 5 bases and the V segment lost 3 bases, leaving 6 bases of the junction unmatched. The CDR3 length is 16 residues. CDR3 DNA: TGTGCCAGTAGTATCACTAGCGGGGGGGCCGGTGAGACCCAGTACTTC. This gives the protein CASSITSGGAGETQYF.

This clonotype turned up a few times. The chain combines TRBV4-2 with TRBJ2-1; 8 positions match TRBD2. Germline values: CDR1 LGHNA, CDR2 YNFKEQ. After removal of 0 bases from V and 9 bases from J, the junction contained 7 bases not matched to a gene. The CDR3 is made up of 15 amino acids. The CDR3 region is CASSQDASGSLEQFF. In nucleotides, the CDR3 is TGTGCCAGCAGCCAAGATGCCAGCGGGAGTCTTGAGCAGTTCTTC.

This chain's CDR3 is CSARDRRGLGYGYTF. CDR3 DNA sequence: TGCAGTGCTAGAGATCGGAGAGGGCTCGGCTATGGCTACACCTTC. The rearrangement links TRBV20-1 to TRBJ1-2; D not resolved. V lost 0 bases, J lost 4 bases, and 15 bases lay in between. The CDR3 extends over 15 amino acids. CDR1 and CDR2 from the germline V gene are DFQATT and SNEGSKA (reference sequence).

The chain joins TRBV27 to TRBJ2-6; tentative D call: TRBD2 (6 bases). V lost 6 bases and J 3 bases, leaving 18 bases between the germline ends. The germline V gene encodes CDR1 MNHEY and CDR2 SMNVEV (reference sequence). There are 17 residues in the CDR3. CDR3 sequence (DNA): TGTGCCAGCAGCACTACCCCTCAGGGAGGTGGGGCCAACGTCCTGACTTTC. It specifies CASSTTPQGGGANVLTF.

V and J are TRBV28 and TRBJ2-7; possibly TRBD2 for D (5 bases). V gave up 5 bases and J gave up 0 bases, with 14 bases separating them. CDR3 length: 15 amino acids. Germline-derived CDR1 and CDR2 are MDHEN and SYDVKM. The CDR3 coding sequence is TGTGCCAGCAGTCCCCTCGGACTTCTCTCCTACGAGCAGTACTTC. This gives the protein CASSPLGLLSYEQYF. Full variable domain (missing parts from reference TRBV28 and TRBJ2-7): DVKVTQSSRYLVKRTGEKVFLECVQDMDHENMFWYRQDPGLGLRLIYFSYDVKMKEKGDIPEGYSVSREKKERFSLILESASTNQTSMYLCASSPLGLLSYEQYFGPGTRLTVT.

This clonotype was found a few times. This sequence joins TRBV12-3 or TRBV12-4 and TRBJ1-1; no firm D call. With 5 bases removed from V and 3 bases from J, the gap between germline ends came to 19 bases. This CDR3 has 16 residues. The CDR3 bases are TGTGCCAGCAGTCCCTTTGTTACTGTCGGTCACACTGAAGCTTTCTTT. Its protein product is CASSPFVTVGHTEAFF.

The CDR3 loop reads CASSLLGQGAHNEQFF. The DNA of the CDR3 is TGTGCCAGCAGCTTACTAGGGCAGGGGGCGCATAATGAGCAGTTCTTC. J is TRBJ2-1 and V is TRBV7-6; 8 bases are shared with TRBD1. Per the germline V gene, CDR1 is SGHVS and CDR2 is FNYEAQ. CDR3 length: 16 residues. With V trimmed by 2 bases and J by 7 bases, 10 bases remained unmatched.

In its sample, this clonotype was seen once. A read error may produce the germline difference seen at one junction end. V and J are TRBV7-9 and TRBJ2-5; the D gene is possibly TRBD2 (6 bases). The CDR3 is made up of 13 amino acids. Germline lookup yields CDR1 SEHNR and CDR2 FQNEAQ (reference sequence). In nucleotides, the CDR3 is TGTGCCAGCAGCCTAGCGTTTGAAGAGACCCAGTACTTC. It codes for CASSLAFEETQYF.

The gene calls are TRBV4-1 and TRBJ1-1; D gene uncertain. The germline gives CDR1 MGHRA, CDR2 YSYEKL. CDR3 length: 15 amino acids. Trimming shortened V by 0 bases and J by 5 bases, and 13 bases separated the two germline ends. The CDR3 loop is CASSQDPGWGTEAFF. The DNA for the CDR3 is TGCGCCAGCAGCCAAGATCCGGGTTGGGGAACTGAAGCTTTCTTT.

The CDR3 is CASSPLTGGLRETQYF. For the CDR3, the DNA is TGTGCCAGCAGCCCCTTGACAGGGGGCTTACGGGAGACCCAGTACTTC. This chain joins TRBV28 and TRBJ2-5; 10 bases align to TRBD1. CDR3 length: 16 amino acids. CDR1 is MDHEN, CDR2 SYDVKM, per germline. V lost 6 bases, J lost 5 bases, and 12 bases stayed unmatched.

The chain joins TRBV12-3 or TRBV12-4 to TRBJ1-5, with a possible D match to TRBD1 (5 bases). V was trimmed by 1 base and J by 4 bases, leaving 11 bases between them. CDR3 size: 15 residues. CDR3 DNA: TGTGCCAGCAGTTTAGATTGGGACCTAAATCAGCCCCAGCATTTT. Translating it yields CASSLDWDLNQPQHF.

The rearrangement joins TRBV9 to TRBJ2-1, with 10 bases that match TRBD2. Losses at the gene ends were 4 bases for V and 7 bases for J; bases not matched to a gene: 14. Germline CDR1 is SGDLS and CDR2 is YYNGEE. The CDR3 runs to 17 residues. In DNA, the CDR3 is TGTGCCAGCAGCACTGAAGGCCCAGCGGGAGGGGCAAATGAGCAGTTCTTC. This gives the protein CASSTEGPAGGANEQFF.

V usage is TRBV29-1 and J usage is TRBJ2-2; possibly TRBD1 or TRBD2 for D (5 bases each). The CDR3 runs 16 residues. The V gene lost 2 bases and the J gene lost 4 bases, with 17 bases spanning the gap. Germline loops: CDR1 SQVTM, CDR2 ANQGSEA. The CDR3 bases are TGCAGCGTTGAATTTGAGGAGGCAGGGCCCACCGGGGAGCTGTTTTTT. Translated: CSVEFEEAGPTGELFF.

This chain joins TRBV27 and TRBJ2-2; a possible D gene is TRBD1 (6 bases). This CDR3 region has 15 residues. V lost 2 bases and J 4 bases, leaving 11 bases between the germline ends. Germline V gene data show CDR1 as MNHEY and CDR2 as SMNVEV (reference sequence). This CDR3 is CASSLSGGFTGELFF. CDR3 bases: TGTGCCAGCAGTTTAAGTGGGGGCTTCACCGGGGAGCTGTTTTTT.

A few counts support this clonotype. The chain employs TRBV19 and TRBJ1-1; D is undetermined. The CDR3 length is 13 residues. V was shortened by 5 bases and J by 2 bases, with 9 bases between the two germline ends. CDR1 is LNHDA, CDR2 SQIVND, per germline (reference sequence). CDR3 DNA sequence: TGTGCCAGTAGTCTAAGCCCCAACACTGAAGCTTTCTTT. Protein sequence: CASSLSPNTEAFF.

This clonotype was seen a handful of times. CDR3 residues: CASGEAGELFF. The DNA of the CDR3 is TGTGCCAGCGGCGAGGCCGGGGAGCTGTTTTTT. The chain uses TRBV6-5 and TRBJ2-2; D gene ambiguous. The V gene's germline CDR1 is MNHEY and CDR2 SVGAGI. Trimming shortened V by 8 bases and J by 6 bases, and 7 bases separated the two germline ends. The CDR3 length is 11 residues.

This chain uses TRBV19 with TRBJ2-7; 7 nucleotides align to TRBD2. CDR3 length: 15 residues. V shed 6 bases and J 1 base; nucleotides not matched to a gene: 9. The germline CDR1 and CDR2 sequences are LNHDA and SQIVND (reference sequence). The CDR3 DNA follows: TGTGCCAGTAGGGTAGCGGGTCACCTTTCCTACGAGCAGTACGTC. This encodes CASRVAGHLSYEQYV.